This T cell receptor beta chain is drawn from a study of T cells in localized non-small cell lung cancer. Findings and limits, study-wide: Uninvolved neighboring lung showed the greatest T cell clonality, exceeding tumor. When the top 100 tumor clones were examined, a median around 61 of them also appeared in the adjacent lung, which was paired and uninvolved.

Of note for this clone: Its target is not known.

The length of the CDR3 is 15 residues. The V gene's germline CDR1 is MDHEN and CDR2 SYDVKM. V was clipped by 2 bases and J by 6 bases; unmatched bases: 6. TCRdb's copy holds only in-frame clones and misses some; the assay was immunoSEQ multiplex PCR. The sample shows 3,400 or so clones, 20% of them seen only once. This chain joins TRBV28 and TRBJ2-4; 8 bases fit TRBD1. This receptor was obtained from a woman aged 35 to 70 with stage III squamous cell lung carcinoma. The sample here was lung tumor tissue, taken before any cancer treatment. CDR3: CASSLISDRGNIQYF. CDR3 nucleotides: TGTGCCAGCAGTTTAATTTCAGACAGGGGAAACATTCAGTACTTC.